The 32 T cell receptor beta chains given below trace back to one sample, sequenced in a study of CD8 T cells in ankylosing spondylitis. TCRdb re-called the 5' RACE reads with MiXCR, one entry per CDR3 protein. The sample has 200,000 to 300,000 distinct CDR3 sequences; roughly 32% are singletons. Sample: blood, either unsorted or a sorted T cell fraction (not recorded which). The source is a male donor with ankylosing spondylitis or in good health (not recorded which).

The chain recombines TRBV7-6 with TRBJ2-7; TRBD1 matches at 9 bases. The CDR3 consists of 13 residues. The J segment lost 5 bases and the V segment lost 5 bases, leaving 4 bases of the junction unmatched. Germline V gives CDR1 SGHVS, CDR2 FNYEAQ. For the CDR3, the DNA is TGTGCCAGCAGCCCGGACAGGGGCGACGAGCAGTACTTC. It codes for CASSPDRGDEQYF.

CDR3 protein: CSAEAGNTGELFF. CDR3 DNA: TGCAGTGCCGAGGCGGGGAACACCGGGGAGCTGTTTTTT. The rearrangement links TRBV20-1 to TRBJ2-2; D might be TRBD2 (5 bases). In germline, CDR1 is DFQATT, CDR2 SNEGSKA (reference sequence). V was cut by 6 bases and J by 1 base, with 9 bases left in between. The CDR3 sequence is 13 residues long.

The genes are TRBV5-4 and TRBJ2-2; 8 bases agree with TRBD1. The ends lost 3 bases at V and 0 bases at J; junction bases unmatched: 16. This CDR3 has 20 residues. From germline, CDR1 is SGHNT and CDR2 YYREEE (reference sequence). The CDR3 protein is CASSSLTGGIASTNTGELFF. In DNA form, the CDR3 reads TGTGCCAGCAGCTCGTTAACAGGGGGAATTGCCTCCACGAACACCGGGGAGCTGTTTTTT. Complete variable domain (other parts from reference TRBV5-4 and TRBJ2-2): ETGVTQSPTHLIKTRGQQVTLRCSSQSGHNTVSWYQQALGQGPQFIFQYYREEENGRGNFPPRFSGLQFPNYSSELNVNALELDDSALYLCASSSLTGGIASTNTGELFFGEGSRLTVL.

This clonotype was seen many times. The chain recombines TRBV20-1 with TRBJ2-1, with 8 bases that match TRBD1. The CDR3 length is 14 residues. CDR1 DFQATT and CDR2 SNEGSKA come from the germline V gene (reference sequence). V shed 5 bases, J shed 4 bases, and the junction held 7 bases outside the gene matches. The chain's CDR3 is CSARWTGQYNEQFF. In DNA form, the CDR3 reads TGCAGTGCTCGCTGGACAGGGCAGTACAATGAGCAGTTCTTC.

This clonotype was detected a few times. J is TRBJ2-5 and V is TRBV5-1, with 8 bases identical to TRBD1. CDR3 length: 14 amino acids. Germline trimming cut 4 bases from V and 1 base from J; bases unmatched to any gene: 3. Germline lookup yields CDR1 SGHRS and CDR2 YFSETQ. The CDR3 loop is CASSIGTGQETQYF. The CDR3 region has the DNA TGCGCCAGCAGCATTGGGACAGGCCAAGAGACCCAGTACTTC.

The chain recombines TRBV9 with TRBJ2-3; D may be TRBD1 (5 bases). Germline V CDR1 and CDR2: SGDLS, YYNGEE. Trimming stripped 4 bases from V and 2 bases from J, with 17 bases between. The CDR3 length is 16 residues. This CDR3 reads CASSPHGQGSTDTQYF. The CDR3 region has the DNA TGTGCCAGCAGCCCTCACGGACAAGGGTCCACAGATACGCAGTATTTT.

The rearrangement uses TRBV12-3 or TRBV12-4 and TRBJ2-3, with D hard to call. This CDR3 region has 11 residues. V lost 8 bases to trimming and J lost 4 bases, with 7 bases between them. CDR3 DNA: TGTGCCAGCGCCTCCCCAGATACGCAGTATTTT. Translating it yields CASASPDTQYF.

The V gene is TRBV27, the J gene TRBJ2-7; 8 nucleotides match TRBD2. With 5 bases clipped from V and 4 bases from J, the junction kept 13 bases outside the gene matches. The CDR3 is made up of 16 amino acids. Germline CDR1 reads MNHEY; CDR2 reads SMNVEV (reference sequence). Written as DNA, the CDR3 is TGTGCCAGCAGTGCCGTAGTGGAGCGGGGGATTTACGAGCAGTACTTC. This translates into CASSAVVERGIYEQYF.

This clonotype was seen a handful of times. This chain links TRBV3-1 with TRBJ2-7; D unclear. This CDR3 has 13 amino acids. With 1 base removed from V and 0 bases from J, the gap between germline ends came to 4 bases. The germline gives CDR1 LGHDT, CDR2 YNNKEL (reference sequence). The CDR3 DNA sequence: TGTGCCAGCAGCCAAGCAGACTCCTACGAGCAGTACTTC. The encoded protein is CASSQADSYEQYF.

The V gene is TRBV20-1, the J gene TRBJ2-3, with D unresolved. V dropped 0 bases and J dropped 0 bases, with 19 bases sitting between them. Germline-derived CDR1 and CDR2 are DFQATT and SNEGSKA (reference sequence). This CDR3 is 18 amino acids long. DNA of the CDR3: TGCAGTGCTAGAGATCAGCACGGGCCGACGACGAGCACAGATACGCAGTATTTT. Its protein product is CSARDQHGPTTSTDTQYF.

The sample holds a few counts of this clonotype. The chain employs TRBV20-1 and TRBJ1-1; D uncertain. V was shortened by 4 bases and J by 8 bases, with 11 bases between the two germline ends. This CDR3 is 11 amino acids long. Germline lookup yields CDR1 DFQATT and CDR2 SNEGSKA (reference sequence). CDR3 residues: CSATLEGEAFF. The CDR3 DNA is TGCAGTGCTACCCTCGAAGGGGAAGCTTTCTTT.

This clonotype was observed a handful of times. The genes are TRBV6-1 and TRBJ2-1; a possible D gene is TRBD1 (8 bases). Trimming cost V 8 bases and J 7 bases, with 15 bases left between them. The CDR3 is 13 residues long. Germline V gene data show CDR1 as MNHNS and CDR2 as SASEGT. CDR3 nucleotide sequence: TGTGCCAGCGCCCCACAGGGGGGGAATGAGCAGTTCTTC. Protein product: CASAPQGGNEQFF.

This clonotype has a handful of counts. V usage is TRBV5-1 and J usage is TRBJ2-7, with D maybe TRBD2 (6 bases). Deletions cut 0 bases from V and 7 bases from J, with 8 bases between. Per the germline V gene, CDR1 is SGHRS and CDR2 is YFSETQ. The CDR3 is 12 residues long. The CDR3 nucleotides read TGCGCCAGCAGCTTGGATCGGGGGGAGCAGTACTTC. It is translated as CASSLDRGEQYF.

The CDR3 sequence: CASSKRTGTGEFF. Here the CDR3 DNA reads TGTGCCAGCAGCAAGCGGACAGGAACGGGGGAGTTCTTC. The J gene is TRBJ2-1, the V gene TRBV7-2, with a possible D match to TRBD1 (7 bases). V was cut by 5 bases and J by 14 bases, with 19 bases left in between. In germline, CDR1 is SGHTA, CDR2 FQGNSA. The CDR3 totals 13 residues.

The chain recombines TRBV3-1 with TRBJ2-5; the D call may be TRBD1 or TRBD2 (5 bases each). V lost 0 bases and J lost 7, with 9 bases in between. The CDR3 is made up of 13 amino acids. The V gene's germline CDR1 is LGHDT and CDR2 YNNKEL (reference sequence). CDR3 protein: CASSQDGAGTQYF. The CDR3 DNA follows: TGTGCCAGCAGCCAAGATGGGGCGGGGACCCAGTACTTC.

The V and J genes are TRBV20-1 and TRBJ2-5, with D maybe TRBD2 (6 bases). Per the germline V gene, CDR1 is DFQATT and CDR2 is SNEGSKA (reference sequence). V lost 6 bases and J lost 2, with 16 bases in between. This CDR3 spans 14 amino acids. The CDR3 region is CSAVGGTGQETQYF. CDR3 coding DNA: TGCAGTGCGGTGGGGGGTACCGGTCAAGAGACCCAGTACTTC.

This clonotype has ten or more counts. The genes are TRBV5-1 and TRBJ1-1; TRBD1 aligns across 7 bases. CDR1 and CDR2 (germline): SGHRS, YFSETQ. V trimming: 7 bases; J trimming: 2 bases; junction bases outside the gene matches: 5. This CDR3 region has 13 residues. The CDR3 DNA follows: TGCGCCAGCTCTGGGACAGACAACACTGAAGCTTTCTTT. As protein: CASSGTDNTEAFF.

The chain recombines TRBV15 with TRBJ2-1, with a tentative D call TRBD1 (6 bases). V was cut by 5 bases and J by 1 base, with 9 bases left in between. CDR1 and CDR2 from the germline V gene are LNHNV and YYDKDF (reference sequence). The CDR3 covers 14 residues. The CDR3 sequence: CATSGGQSYNEQFF. In nucleotides, the CDR3 is TGTGCCACCAGCGGGGGCCAGTCCTACAATGAGCAGTTCTTC.

This clonotype was found a few times. The chain has TRBV29-1 and TRBJ2-7, with 9 bases fitting TRBD1. In germline, CDR1 is SQVTM, CDR2 ANQGSEA. V shed 1 base, J shed 6 bases, and the junction held 4 bases outside the gene matches. The CDR3 runs to 13 residues. The CDR3 DNA sequence: TGCAGCGTTGAAGCCGGGGACAGGGTCGAGCAGTACTTC. This codes for CSVEAGDRVEQYF.

The V call is TRBV7-9, the J call TRBJ2-5; D gene ambiguous. Trimming removed 0 bases from V and 5 bases from J, with 13 bases in between. The germline V gene encodes CDR1 SEHNR and CDR2 FQNEAQ (reference sequence). CDR3 length: 15 residues. CDR3 sequence reads: CASSLARLAVETQYF. The CDR3 DNA sequence: TGTGCCAGCAGCTTAGCGCGGCTCGCGGTGGAGACCCAGTACTTC.

The table lists this clonotype with a few counts. The V gene is TRBV7-9, the J gene TRBJ2-2; a possible D gene is TRBD2 (6 bases). The germline V and J ends were trimmed by 2 bases and 6 bases, with 13 bases remaining between them. This CDR3 has 15 residues. CDR1 is SEHNR, CDR2 FQNEAQ, per germline (reference sequence). CDR3 in amino acids: CASSLRGFSAGELFF. In DNA form, the CDR3 reads TGTGCCAGCAGCTTACGGGGGTTTTCGGCCGGGGAGCTGTTTTTT.

The sample holds a few counts of this clonotype. CDR3 sequence: CSASKGQGGPGNTIYF. CDR3 DNA: TGCAGTGCTAGTAAGGGACAGGGGGGGCCCGGAAACACCATATATTTT. The chain links TRBV20-1 to TRBJ1-3; 11 nucleotides agree with TRBD1. The germline V gene encodes CDR1 DFQATT and CDR2 SNEGSKA (reference sequence). CDR3 length: 16 residues. V trimming: 3 bases; J trimming: 4 bases; junction bases outside the gene matches: 8.

The genes are TRBV2 and TRBJ2-1, with 12 bases aligning to TRBD2. The CDR3 has 16 amino acids. The V and J ends lost 4 bases and 2 bases, in that order; junction bases with no gene match: 3. Germline V lookup: CDR1 SNHLY, CDR2 FYNNEI. CDR3: CASSALAGGPYNEQFF. CDR3 in DNA: TGTGCCAGCAGTGCCCTAGCGGGGGGGCCCTACAATGAGCAGTTCTTC.

The CDR3 reads CAISERTGKEKLFF. CDR3 DNA: TGTGCCATCAGTGAGAGGACAGGGAAAGAAAAACTGTTTTTT. The rearrangement uses TRBV10-3 and TRBJ1-4; 8 bases line up with TRBD1. The V and J ends lost 2 bases and 8 bases, in that order; junction bases with no gene match: 4. The CDR3 loop spans 14 amino acids. Per germline, CDR1 ENHRY and CDR2 SYGVKD.

This clonotype turned up a few times. The chain is built from TRBV7-9 and TRBJ2-1; D call uncertain. The V and J ends lost 8 bases and 7 bases respectively, with 15 bases between them. This CDR3 region has 13 residues. Looked up from germline, CDR1 is SEHNR and CDR2 is FQNEAQ (reference sequence). CDR3 residues: CASYTEPWNEQFF. The CDR3 coding sequence is TGTGCCAGCTACACGGAACCGTGGAATGAGCAGTTCTTC.

The V gene is TRBV20-1, the J gene TRBJ1-5, with TRBD1 identical over 8 bases. With V trimmed by 2 bases and J by 6 bases, 6 bases remained unmatched. Germline V gene lookup returns CDR1 DFQATT and CDR2 SNEGSKA (reference sequence). This CDR3 contains 14 residues. The CDR3 DNA is TGCAGTGCTAGAACAGGGGGGGGCAGTCAGCCCCAGCATTTT. It codes for CSARTGGGSQPQHF.

V is TRBV19 and J is TRBJ2-2; 10 bases map to TRBD2. Germline assignment: CDR1 LNHDA and CDR2 SQIVND (reference sequence). The ends lost 8 bases at V and 3 bases at J; junction bases unmatched: 3. This CDR3 region has 14 residues. CDR3 sequence reads: CASQRGGDTGELFF. The CDR3 DNA follows: TGTGCCAGTCAGCGGGGGGGCGACACCGGGGAGCTGTTTTTT.

This clonotype was picked up a small number of times. The gene calls are TRBV12-3 or TRBV12-4 and TRBJ2-7; D gene unclear. This CDR3 is built from 13 residues. V lost 3 bases to trimming and J lost 5 bases, with 11 bases between them. CDR3 coding DNA: TGTGCCAGCAGTTTCAGTCAGATGCACGAGCAGTACTTC. Its translation: CASSFSQMHEQYF.

The chain carries TRBV29-1 and TRBJ1-1; D is uncertain. Trimming left V 0 bases short and J 8 bases short, with 22 bases between. This CDR3 spans 16 amino acids. Germline V gene lookup returns CDR1 SQVTM and CDR2 ANQGSEA. CDR3 region: CSVEDSSRRAINEAFF. The CDR3, as DNA: TGCAGCGTTGAAGATAGTTCGCGTAGGGCAATCAACGAAGCTTTCTTT.

This chain connects TRBV29-1 to TRBJ1-5; 7 bases agree with TRBD1. The germline CDR1 and CDR2 sequences are SQVTM and ANQGSEA. V lost 1 base and J lost 7; bases outside the gene matches: 4. The CDR3 is 13 residues long. As DNA, the CDR3 is TGCAGCGTTGAAGTGGCAGGGGGACAGCCCCAGCATTTT. It yields the protein CSVEVAGGQPQHF.

The V and J genes are TRBV20-1 and TRBJ2-1; D is unclear. This CDR3 has 15 residues. The ends were cut back, 0 bases at V and 5 bases at J, with 14 bases in the middle. Per the germline V gene, CDR1 is DFQATT and CDR2 is SNEGSKA (reference sequence). The CDR3 region has the DNA TGCAGTGCTAGAGATGGGGATAGCATCGACAATGAGCAGTTCTTC. It is translated as CSARDGDSIDNEQFF.

This clonotype was recorded a few times. The rearrangement links TRBV27 to TRBJ2-1, with 9 bases matching TRBD2. Germline V lookup: CDR1 MNHEY, CDR2 SMNVEV (reference sequence). Germline trimming cut 7 bases from V and 7 bases from J; bases unmatched to any gene: 8. The CDR3 extends over 14 amino acids. The CDR3 region is CASKSGGGVNEQFF. The CDR3 region has the DNA TGTGCCAGCAAGTCTGGCGGGGGGGTTAATGAGCAGTTCTTC.